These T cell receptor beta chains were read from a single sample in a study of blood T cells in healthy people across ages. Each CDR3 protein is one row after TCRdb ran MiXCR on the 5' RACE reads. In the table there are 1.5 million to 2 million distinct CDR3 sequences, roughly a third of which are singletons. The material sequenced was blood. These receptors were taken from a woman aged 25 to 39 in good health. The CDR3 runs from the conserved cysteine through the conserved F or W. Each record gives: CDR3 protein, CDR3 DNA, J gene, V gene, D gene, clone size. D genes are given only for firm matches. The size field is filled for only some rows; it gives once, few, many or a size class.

CDR3 protein: CASSFVTGGLKLFF; CDR3 DNA: TGTGCCAGCAGTTTCGTTACAGGGGGTTTGAAACTGTTTTTT; J gene: TRBJ1-4; V gene: TRBV12-3/TRBV12-4; D gene: TRBD1; clone size: few
CDR3 protein: CASSPLAASYGYTF; CDR3 DNA: TGTGCCAGCAGTCCCCTTGCAGCCTCCTATGGCTACACCTTC; J gene: TRBJ1-2; V gene: TRBV28; D gene: NA; clone size: NA
CDR3 protein: CSAREGGGPKGPYNEQFF; CDR3 DNA: TGCAGTGCTAGAGAAGGCGGCGGCCCTAAAGGCCCCTACAATGAGCAGTTCTTC; J gene: TRBJ2-1; V gene: TRBV20-1; D gene: NA; clone size: NA
CDR3 protein: CASSLDPGPYYEQYF; CDR3 DNA: TGTGCCAGCAGCTTAGATCCCGGTCCATACTACGAGCAGTACTTC; J gene: TRBJ2-7; V gene: TRBV7-2; D gene: NA; clone size: few
CDR3 protein: CASSEFTGRKTQYF; CDR3 DNA: TGTGCCAGCAGTGAATTTACAGGGCGAAAGACCCAGTACTTC; J gene: TRBJ2-5; V gene: TRBV25-1; D gene: NA; clone size: few
CDR3 protein: CASSPVGGVYNEQFF; CDR3 DNA: TGTGCCAGCAGCCCTGTGGGGGGGGTTTACAATGAGCAGTTCTTC; J gene: TRBJ2-1; V gene: TRBV7-3; D gene: TRBD2; clone size: NA
CDR3 protein: CASNQMALVGYEQYF; CDR3 DNA: TGTGCCAGCAACCAAATGGCTTTGGTCGGCTACGAGCAGTACTTC; J gene: TRBJ2-7; V gene: TRBV3-1; D gene: NA; clone size: NA
CDR3 protein: CASSLGGAFF; CDR3 DNA: TGTGCCAGCAGCCTTGGCGGGGCTTTCTTT; J gene: TRBJ1-1; V gene: TRBV7-2; D gene: NA; clone size: NA
CDR3 protein: CSARIRGSLYNSPLHF; CDR3 DNA: TGCAGTGCCCGGATCAGGGGATCCCTCTATAATTCACCCCTCCACTTT; J gene: TRBJ1-6; V gene: TRBV20-1; D gene: NA; clone size: few
CDR3 protein: CASSKGLPRKKTQYF; CDR3 DNA: TGTGCCAGCAGCAAAGGACTACCCCGAAAGAAGACCCAGTACTTC; J gene: TRBJ2-5; V gene: TRBV21-1; D gene: NA; clone size: few
CDR3 protein: CASSLAGDRVLDEQFF; CDR3 DNA: TGTGCCAGCTCACTGGCCGGGGACAGGGTCCTAGATGAGCAGTTCTTC; J gene: TRBJ2-1; V gene: TRBV18; D gene: TRBD1; clone size: few
CDR3 protein: CASSFSGRRRGDTEAFF; CDR3 DNA: TGTGCCAGCAGCTTCTCGGGGAGGCGACGAGGCGACACTGAAGCTTTCTTT; J gene: TRBJ1-1; V gene: TRBV11-2; D gene: NA; clone size: NA
CDR3 protein: CASSGGSSRETQYF; CDR3 DNA: TGTGCCAGCAGTGGGGGGAGTTCCCGGGAGACCCAGTACTTC; J gene: TRBJ2-5; V gene: TRBV6-1; D gene: NA; clone size: few
CDR3 protein: CASSLFGGLAGTSYEQYF; CDR3 DNA: TGCGCCAGCAGCTTGTTTGGTGGATTAGCGGGAACCTCCTACGAGCAGTACTTC; J gene: TRBJ2-7; V gene: TRBV5-1; D gene: TRBD2; clone size: NA
CDR3 protein: CASSLRGAQRSSYEQYF; CDR3 DNA: TGTGCCAGCAGTTTGAGGGGGGCTCAGCGGAGCTCCTACGAGCAGTACTTC; J gene: TRBJ2-7; V gene: TRBV27; D gene: NA; clone size: NA
CDR3 protein: CSAAGRNSPLHF; CDR3 DNA: TGCAGTGCCGCCGGGCGAAATTCACCCCTCCACTTT; J gene: TRBJ1-6; V gene: TRBV20-1; D gene: NA; clone size: NA
CDR3 protein: CASSVAGTGSDGYTF; CDR3 DNA: TGTGCCAGCAGCGTAGCGGGGACAGGGTCGGATGGCTACACCTTC; J gene: TRBJ1-2; V gene: TRBV9; D gene: TRBD1; clone size: NA
CDR3 protein: CAGRRQTSPLHF; CDR3 DNA: TGTGCCGGCAGACGACAGACTTCACCCCTCCACTTT; J gene: TRBJ1-6; V gene: TRBV7-2; D gene: NA; clone size: NA
CDR3 protein: CASSLGQQETQYF; CDR3 DNA: TGCGCCAGCAGCTTGGGACAGCAAGAGACCCAGTACTTC; J gene: TRBJ2-5; V gene: TRBV5-1; D gene: NA; clone size: many
CDR3 protein: CASSTEALGNTEAFF; CDR3 DNA: TGTGCCAGCAGCACCGAGGCGCTCGGTAACACTGAAGCTTTCTTT; J gene: TRBJ1-1; V gene: TRBV28; D gene: NA; clone size: few
CDR3 protein: CASSFRGSATNTGELFF; CDR3 DNA: TGTGCCAGCAGTTTCCGGGGAAGTGCTACGAACACCGGGGAGCTGTTTTTT; J gene: TRBJ2-2; V gene: TRBV28; D gene: NA; clone size: NA